The present TCR beta chain was sequenced within a study of shared clonotypes between healthy human individuals. Study conclusions and caveats: Limited genetic and exposure-history diversity came from having few donors. Sampling included only blood; tissue repertoires likely differ.

It was on ten immunoSEQ deep assay plates that unsorted PBMC DNA was sequenced. Per the original data handling: Filtering differed, since immunoSEQ gave only junction sequences and no quality scores. Here immunoSEQ multiplex PCR was the method, and the copy in TCRdb shows in-frame clones only, minus some. The V and J calls and clone size come from that table; D and trimming were worked out from the DNA. The sample includes about 480,000 clones, approximately 79% of them seen just once. V was trimmed by 1 base and J by 1 base, leaving 11 bases between them. This CDR3 has 15 residues. The germline CDR1 and CDR2 sequences are LGHNA and YNFKEQ. A remark on this clone: What it binds is unknown.

This chain uses TRBV4-2 with TRBJ2-7; unclear D gene. The clonotype comes from a middle-aged woman in good health. Some clones in this sample may be carry-over from other donors' samples. The specimen sequenced was PBMCs. CDR3 sequence (DNA): TGTGCCAGCAGCCAAGTTAAGGGTGGGTCCTACGAGCAGTACTTC. Its protein is CASSQVKGGSYEQYF.